This passage covers 31 T cell receptor beta chains from one sample sequenced in a study of CD8 T cells in ankylosing spondylitis. TCRdb processed the 5' RACE reads anew with MiXCR; each CDR3 protein has one entry. The sample carries over 150,000 distinct CDR3 sequences, around a sixth recorded once. Source material: blood, either unsorted or a sorted T cell fraction (not recorded which). The receptors were gathered from a male donor aged 5-29 years with ankylosing spondylitis or in good health (not recorded which).

This clonotype was seen at least ten times. This chain connects TRBV27 to TRBJ2-1; D not resolved. The germline V gene has CDR1 MNHEY and CDR2 SMNVEV (reference sequence). The V gene lost 6 bases and the J gene lost 1 base, with 10 bases spanning the gap. This CDR3 region has 14 residues. The CDR3 sequence: CASRETGSYNEQFF. The CDR3 DNA reads TGTGCCAGCAGGGAGACCGGTTCCTACAATGAGCAGTTCTTC.

This clonotype was counted many times. This chain uses TRBV12-5 with TRBJ2-1; no firm D call. V lost 3 bases to trimming and J lost 0 bases, with 6 bases between them. This CDR3 has 14 residues. CDR1 LGHNT and CDR2 FRNRAP come from the germline V gene. CDR3 in amino acids: CASGFSPSYNEQFF. The CDR3 DNA follows: TGTGCTAGTGGTTTTTCGCCCTCCTACAATGAGCAGTTCTTC. The full variable domain, completed using reference TRBV12-5 and TRBJ2-1, is DARVTQTPRHKVTEMGQEVTMRCQPILGHNTVFWYRQTMMQGLELLAYFRNRAPLDDSGMPKDRFSAEMPDATLATLKIQPSEPRDSAVYFCASGFSPSYNEQFFGPGTRLTVL.

This clonotype appeared many times. V usage is TRBV24-1 and J usage is TRBJ2-1; 8 positions agree with TRBD2. Germline assignment: CDR1 KGHDR and CDR2 SFDVKD. This CDR3 has 15 residues. V was clipped by 3 bases and J by 3 bases; unmatched bases: 3. The CDR3 sequence is CATSDPRGGYNEQFF. The CDR3 coding sequence is TGTGCCACCAGTGATCCCCGGGGGGGCTACAATGAGCAGTTCTTC.

This clonotype was seen repeatedly, ten times or more. The chain has TRBV29-1 and TRBJ2-1, with 7 positions matching TRBD1. V was clipped by 4 bases and J by 6 bases; unmatched bases: 6. CDR3 length: 13 residues. Germline V lookup: CDR1 SQVTM, CDR2 ANQGSEA. CDR3 in DNA: TGCAGCGTTGCCCCCCGACAGGGCAATGAGCAGTTCTTC. Translated, it gives CSVAPRQGNEQFF.

V usage is TRBV10-1 and J usage is TRBJ2-7; D perhaps matches TRBD2 (6 bases). CDR3 size: 16 residues. Deletions cut 5 bases from V and 0 bases from J, with 17 bases between. From germline, CDR1 is WNHNN and CDR2 SYGVQD (reference sequence). The CDR3 bases are TGCGCCAGCAGTTCCCCGACTAGTCTCAGCTCCTACGAGCAGTACTTC. Translated, it gives CASSSPTSLSSYEQYF.

This clonotype was seen ten or more times. The J gene is TRBJ1-3, the V gene TRBV5-5, with unresolved D. V dropped 0 bases and J dropped 0 bases, with 7 bases sitting between them. CDR3 length: 15 amino acids. Germline CDR1 SGHKS, CDR2 YYEKEE (reference sequence). CDR3 DNA: TGTGCCAGCAGCTTGGAGTCGAGCTCTGGAAACACCATATATTTT. It translates to CASSLESSSGNTIYF.

The J gene is TRBJ2-5, the V gene TRBV29-1; D might be TRBD1 or TRBD2, each matching 5 bases. The V gene's germline CDR1 is SQVTM and CDR2 ANQGSEA. The CDR3 extends over 13 amino acids. Trimming took 3 bases from V and 4 from J, leaving 12 bases between them. The CDR3 nucleotides are TGCAGCGTTGATGGTCGTGGGGGAGAGACCCAGTACTTC. This codes for CSVDGRGGETQYF.

V is TRBV29-1 and J is TRBJ2-1, with a weak D call TRBD2 (6 bases). The ends were cut back, 4 bases at V and 2 bases at J, with 12 bases in the middle. Germline CDR1 reads SQVTM; CDR2 reads ANQGSEA. This CDR3 contains 14 residues. In DNA form, the CDR3 reads TGCAGCGTTGTTAAAGTAGCGGCCTACAATGAGCAGTTCTTC. Amino acid sequence: CSVVKVAAYNEQFF.

The sample holds many counts of this clonotype. The chain recombines TRBV4-2 with TRBJ2-2; 9 bases align to TRBD1. Germline V CDR1 and CDR2: LGHNA, YNFKEQ. V lost 4 bases to trimming and J lost 6 bases; unmatched junction nucleotides: 6. The CDR3 spans 15 residues. In DNA, the CDR3 is TGTGCCAGCAGCCCCGGGGACAGGGATGCCGGGGAGCTGTTTTTT. It codes for CASSPGDRDAGELFF.

This clonotype has a count of ten or more. The chain recombines TRBV4-1 with TRBJ1-2; 7 bases map to TRBD1. The CDR3 is made up of 14 amino acids. Germline-derived CDR1 and CDR2 are MGHRA and YSYEKL. The V segment lost 3 bases and the J segment 5 bases; nucleotides outside the gene matches: 6. CDR3 bases: TGCGCCAGCAGCCAGGAAGACAGGGATTATGGCTACACCTTC. Its translation is CASSQEDRDYGYTF.

In its sample, this clonotype was seen many times. This chain joins TRBV6-6 and TRBJ2-7; D is unclear. Germline V gene lookup returns CDR1 MNHNY and CDR2 SVGAGI (reference sequence). V lost 3 bases, J lost 3 bases, and 12 bases lay in between. CDR3 size: 14 residues. CDR3 coding DNA: TGTGCCAGCAGTTATTCCGGAGCGATCTACGAGCAGTACGTC. This encodes CASSYSGAIYEQYV.

The CDR3 region has the DNA TGTGCCACGGTCGTGGGCTACGGGGAGACCCAGTACTTC. The encoded protein is CATVVGYGETQYF. The chain uses TRBV15 and TRBJ2-5, with D unresolved. Between the trimmed V and J ends, which lost 9 bases and 5 bases, there was a span of 16 bases. From germline, CDR1 is LNHNV and CDR2 YYDKDF (reference sequence). The CDR3 contains 13 residues.

This clonotype occurred once. J is TRBJ2-1 and V is TRBV4-2; D is unclear. This CDR3 contains 15 residues. Trimming left V 1 base short and J 3 bases short, with 10 bases between. Germline V gives CDR1 LGHNA, CDR2 YNFKEQ. The CDR3 coding sequence is TGTGCCAGCAGCCAAGTTTGGGGTGACTACAATGAGCAGTTCTTC. Protein: CASSQVWGDYNEQFF.

This clonotype occurred a few times. The CDR3 DNA reads as TGTGCCATCAGTGAGAGGTCCGAGACCCAGTACTTC. This codes for CAISERSETQYF. This chain joins TRBV10-3 and TRBJ2-5, with unresolved D. The CDR3 sequence is 12 residues long. From germline, CDR1 is ENHRY and CDR2 SYGVKD. V was cut by 2 bases and J by 5 bases, with 6 bases left in between.

This clonotype was observed at least ten times. The CDR3 is CASSLTTPGADTQYF. CDR3 sequence (DNA): TGTGCCAGCAGCTTGACAACCCCGGGTGCAGATACGCAGTATTTT. The chain joins TRBV7-2 to TRBJ2-3; no reliable D call. This CDR3 region has 15 residues. V lost 3 bases, J lost 4 bases, and 14 bases lay in between. The germline CDR1 and CDR2 sequences are SGHTA and FQGNSA. Full variable domain (remainder filled in from reference TRBV7-2 and TRBJ2-3): GAGVSQSPSNKVTEKGKDVELRCDPISGHTALYWYRQSLGQGLEFLIYFQGNSAPDKSGLPSDRFSAERTGGSVSTLTIQRTQQEDSAVYLCASSLTTPGADTQYFGPGTRLTVL.

This clonotype was counted at least ten times. The V gene is TRBV7-2, the J gene TRBJ2-7; D possibly corresponds to TRBD1 (6 bases). The CDR3 spans 13 residues. Trimming cost V 5 bases and J 2 bases, with 10 bases left between them. Germline CDR1 reads SGHTA; CDR2 reads FQGNSA. CDR3 sequence reads: CASSTQGTYEQYF. The CDR3 DNA reads as TGTGCCAGCAGCACACAGGGAACCTACGAGCAGTACTTC.

The genes are TRBV20-1 and TRBJ2-7, with a possible D match to TRBD1 (5 bases). CDR1 DFQATT and CDR2 SNEGSKA come from the germline V gene (reference sequence). CDR3 length: 15 amino acids. Trimming shortened V by 3 bases and J by 1 base, and 16 bases separated the two germline ends. Written as DNA, the CDR3 is TGCAGTGCTAGCTCGGGCAGGGCTCTATCCTACGAGCAGTACTTC. This translates into CSASSGRALSYEQYF.

V usage is TRBV7-9 and J usage is TRBJ2-1; 10 nucleotides match TRBD2. With V trimmed by 4 bases and J by 5 bases, 8 bases remained unmatched. This CDR3 is built from 16 residues. Germline CDR1 and CDR2: SEHNR and FQNEAQ (reference sequence). Here the CDR3 reads CASSYQSGRGNNEQFF. The CDR3 DNA reads TGTGCCAGCAGCTACCAAAGCGGGAGGGGAAACAATGAGCAGTTCTTC.

The chain joins TRBV7-8 to TRBJ2-3; 11 bases are shared with TRBD1. The length of the CDR3 is 16 residues. V shed 5 bases and J 3 bases; nucleotides not matched to a gene: 7. Germline-derived CDR1 and CDR2 are SGHVS and FQNEAQ. CDR3 sequence: CASSTRTGGVTDTQYF. DNA for the CDR3: TGTGCCAGCAGCACTCGGACAGGGGGCGTGACAGATACGCAGTATTTT.

V gene TRBV28 combines with J gene TRBJ2-7; 12 bases map to TRBD2. The germline V gene has CDR1 MDHEN and CDR2 SYDVKM. The J segment lost 0 bases and the V segment lost 3 bases, leaving 3 bases of the junction unmatched. The CDR3 has 16 residues. CDR3: CASSLGLAGISYEQYF. The CDR3 coding sequence is TGTGCCAGCAGTTTGGGACTAGCGGGTATCTCCTACGAGCAGTACTTC.

This clonotype was recorded at least ten times. The chain employs TRBV11-2 and TRBJ2-3; no clear D gene. The length of the CDR3 is 13 residues. Germline CDR1 reads SGHAT; CDR2 reads FQNNGV. The V end lost 4 bases, the J end lost 1 base, and 6 bases lay between the germline ends. The CDR3 nucleotides read TGTGCCAGCAGCTCCCCCCGCACAGATACGCAGTATTTT. Amino acids: CASSSPRTDTQYF.

This clonotype was found many times. The rearrangement uses TRBV30 and TRBJ1-1; D unresolved. This CDR3 has 11 residues. Germline V gene sequence: CDR1 GTSNPN, CDR2 SVGIG (reference sequence). The V gene lost 1 base and the J gene lost 6 bases, with 6 bases spanning the gap. CDR3 amino acids: CAWSEAAEAFF. The CDR3 DNA reads TGTGCCTGGAGTGAGGCGGCTGAAGCTTTCTTT.

The chain is built from TRBV25-1 and TRBJ2-3; no clear D gene. Germline lookup yields CDR1 MGHDK and CDR2 SYGVNS. This CDR3 contains 13 residues. Trimming stripped 4 bases from V and 6 bases from J, with 11 bases between. The CDR3 region is CASSGGSIDTQYF. The CDR3 nucleotides read TGTGCCAGCAGTGGAGGAAGTATTGATACGCAGTATTTT.

This clonotype was seen many times. This sequence joins TRBV10-3 and TRBJ2-7; 14 positions match TRBD2. This CDR3 has 15 amino acids. Germline V lookup: CDR1 ENHRY, CDR2 SYGVKD. V lost 4 bases, J lost 5 bases, and 4 bases stayed unmatched. DNA of the CDR3: TGTGCCATCAGTGCCCAGGGACTAGCGGGGGACGAGCAGTACTTC. Encoded protein: CAISAQGLAGDEQYF.

At least ten counts were recorded for this clonotype. The chain uses TRBV27 and TRBJ2-5; 7 bases map to TRBD1. Germline loops: CDR1 MNHEY, CDR2 SMNVEV (reference sequence). The V and J ends lost 6 bases and 3 bases, in that order; junction bases with no gene match: 7. The CDR3 length is 14 residues. CDR3 region: CASRLLGTEETQYF. Written as DNA, the CDR3 is TGTGCCAGCAGATTGTTGGGGACAGAAGAGACCCAGTACTTC.

This clonotype was seen at least ten times. The chain recombines TRBV27 with TRBJ2-4; tentatively, D is TRBD1 (6 bases). The CDR3 covers 16 residues. Germline V gene sequence: CDR1 MNHEY, CDR2 SMNVEV (reference sequence). Trimming shortened V by 6 bases and J by 0 bases, and 15 bases separated the two germline ends. CDR3 in amino acids: CASRGTNILAKNIQYF. CDR3 sequence (DNA): TGTGCCAGCAGAGGGACAAACATCCTAGCCAAAAACATTCAGTACTTC.

This clonotype was counted a single time. V usage is TRBV20-1 and J usage is TRBJ1-5; 9 nucleotides line up with TRBD1. The ends lost 6 bases at V and 5 bases at J; junction bases unmatched: 5. This CDR3 is 13 amino acids long. Germline V gene data show CDR1 as DFQATT and CDR2 as SNEGSKA (reference sequence). CDR3 in amino acids: CSAGRQGDQPQHF. CDR3 DNA sequence: TGCAGTGCGGGAAGACAGGGGGATCAGCCCCAGCATTTT.

This clonotype has ten or more counts. V usage is TRBV29-1 and J usage is TRBJ1-5, with D uncertain. The CDR3 is 14 residues long. Trimming stripped 4 bases from V and 2 bases from J, with 12 bases between. The V gene's germline CDR1 is SQVTM and CDR2 ANQGSEA. The CDR3 DNA reads TGCAGCGTTGTCGAGGGCATGGGCAATCAGCCCCAGCATTTT. Translation: CSVVEGMGNQPQHF.

This clonotype was observed a few times. The rearrangement joins TRBV18 to TRBJ1-5, with D perhaps matching TRBD1 (5 bases). The CDR3 is made up of 15 amino acids. V was cut by 3 bases and J by 1 base, with 10 bases left in between. Germline values: CDR1 KGHSH, CDR2 LQKENI. The CDR3 DNA sequence: TGTGCCAGCTCACCTACCGGGACCAGCAATCAGCCCCAGCATTTT. It is translated as CASSPTGTSNQPQHF.

This clonotype came up a few times. The chain uses TRBV12-3 or TRBV12-4 and TRBJ2-3; 10 bases align to TRBD1. V dropped 6 bases and J dropped 4; count of bases not matched to a gene: 7. CDR3 size: 15 residues. The chain's CDR3 is CASSTDRGEPDTQYF. CDR3 nucleotides: TGTGCCAGCAGCACGGACAGGGGGGAACCAGATACGCAGTATTTT.

This clonotype was found many times. The chain uses TRBV7-9 and TRBJ1-1, with TRBD1 as a possible D gene (6 bases). The CDR3 is 15 residues long. Germline CDR1 SEHNR, CDR2 FQNEAQ (reference sequence). Trimming pared 1 base from V and 1 base from J, leaving 10 bases between. In DNA, the CDR3 is TGTGCCAGCAGCTTAGGGGGGGCAGGGAACACTGAAGCTTTCTTT. This sequence encodes CASSLGGAGNTEAFF.